These 7 T cell receptor beta chains originate from one sample sequenced in a study of OX40 agonist ivuxolimab in advanced cancers. Some clones are missing from TCRdb's copy, which holds only in-frame ones; the method was immunoSEQ multiplex PCR. The table lists around 45,000 clones, around nine tenths of them singletons, with roughly 8.1% in the top ten. The specimen comprised CD4+ or CD8+ T cells sorted from blood, sampled in a trial of the OX40 agonist ivuxolimab. The receptors here all came from an adult with an advanced solid tumor such as melanoma, head and neck, liver or kidney cancer.

This chain uses TRBV30 with TRBJ1-2; D perhaps matches TRBD1 (6 bases). The CDR3 contains 14 residues. The germline V gene encodes CDR1 GTSNPN and CDR2 SVGIG (reference sequence). The V end lost 0 bases, the J end lost 2 bases, and 10 bases lay between the germline ends. The CDR3 region is CAWSVTTGNYGYTF. Written as DNA, the CDR3 is TGTGCCTGGAGTGTGACCACAGGGAACTATGGCTACACCTTC.

The chain couples TRBV5-1 to TRBJ2-1; 9 bases are a match to TRBD1. V trimming: 4 bases; J trimming: 5 bases; junction bases outside the gene matches: 7. Germline CDR1 reads SGHRS; CDR2 reads YFSETQ. This CDR3 has 15 residues. CDR3 region: CASSEGGQGNNEQFF. The CDR3 DNA reads as TGCGCCAGCAGCGAAGGAGGACAGGGGAACAATGAGCAGTTCTTC. The whole variable domain, filled in from reference TRBV5-1 and TRBJ2-1, reads KAGVTQTPRYLIKTRGQQVTLSCSPISGHRSVSWYQQTPGQGLQFLFEYFSETQRNKGNFPGRFSGRQFSNSRSEMNVSTLELGDSALYLCASSEGGQGNNEQFFGPGTRLTVL.

This clone was counted only a few times. As DNA, the CDR3 is TGTGCCAGCAGTTCTGGGACAGGGGGCCGCAATCAGCCCCAGCATTTT. Protein: CASSSGTGGRNQPQHF. This chain joins TRBV27 and TRBJ1-5; 12 bases match TRBD1. The CDR3 contains 16 residues. Germline CDR1 is MNHEY and CDR2 is SMNVEV (reference sequence). The trim removed 4 bases at V and 2 bases at J, leaving 3 bases unmatched.

The chain combines TRBV9 with TRBJ1-2; D possibly corresponds to TRBD1 (6 bases). Germline CDR1 and CDR2: SGDLS and YYNGEE. The V end lost 0 bases, the J end lost 3 bases, and 12 bases lay between the germline ends. The CDR3 consists of 15 residues. CDR3 in amino acids: CASSVAEGGYYGYTF. The CDR3 coding sequence is TGTGCCAGCAGCGTAGCTGAGGGGGGCTACTATGGCTACACCTTC. The whole variable domain, filled in from reference TRBV9 and TRBJ1-2, reads DSGVTQTPKHLITATGQRVTLRCSPRSGDLSVYWYQQSLDQGLQFLIQYYNGEERAKGNILERFSAQQFPDLHSELNLSSLELGDSALYFCASSVAEGGYYGYTFGSGTRLTVV.

J is TRBJ1-2 and V is TRBV5-1, with D perhaps TRBD1 (6 bases). Germline V gene lookup returns CDR1 SGHRS and CDR2 YFSETQ. V was pared by 0 bases and J by 4 bases, with 13 bases between. The CDR3 consists of 15 residues. The chain's CDR3 is CASSLGLIGGYGYTF. The CDR3 DNA reads as TGCGCCAGCAGCTTGGGACTCATAGGGGGCTATGGCTACACCTTC.

This clone was recorded a few times. V usage is TRBV10-3 and J usage is TRBJ1-2; D ambiguous. With 3 bases removed from V and 10 bases from J, the gap between germline ends came to 9 bases. The CDR3 length is 11 residues. Germline V gene lookup returns CDR1 ENHRY and CDR2 SYGVKD. The DNA for the CDR3 is TGTGCCATCAGTGACCTCGGCATCTACACCTTC. It translates to CAISDLGIYTF.

The chain links TRBV5-4 to TRBJ2-5; D ambiguous. This CDR3 has 13 amino acids. V lost 5 bases and J lost 1, with 9 bases in between. Germline-derived CDR1 and CDR2 are SGHNT and YYREEE (reference sequence). CDR3 nucleotides: TGTGCCAGCAGTACAGACCCCCAAGAGACCCAGTACTTC. Protein sequence: CASSTDPQETQYF.